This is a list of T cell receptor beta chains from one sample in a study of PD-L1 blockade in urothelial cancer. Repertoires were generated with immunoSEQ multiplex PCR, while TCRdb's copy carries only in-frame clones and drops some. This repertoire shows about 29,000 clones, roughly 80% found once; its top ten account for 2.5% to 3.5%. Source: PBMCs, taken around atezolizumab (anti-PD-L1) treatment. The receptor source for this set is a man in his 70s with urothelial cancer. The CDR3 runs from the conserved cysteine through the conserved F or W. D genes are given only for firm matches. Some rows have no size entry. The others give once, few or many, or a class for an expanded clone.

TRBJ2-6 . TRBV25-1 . CASSESGRAGANVLTF TGTGCCAGCAGTGAATCAGGCAGGGCTGGGGCCAACGTCCTGACTTTC
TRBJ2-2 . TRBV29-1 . CSVRRGNTGELFF TGCAGCGTTCGCAGGGGGAACACCGGGGAGCTGTTTTTT
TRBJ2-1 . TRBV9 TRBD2 CASSPGLAEYNEQFF TGTGCCAGCAGCCCGGGACTAGCGGAATACAATGAGCAGTTCTTC
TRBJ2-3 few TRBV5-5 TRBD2 CASSGGGLEVSDTQYF TGTGCCAGCAGCGGTGGGGGACTAGAGGTCTCGGATACGCAGTATTTT
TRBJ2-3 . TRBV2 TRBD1 CASSGAGTERTDTQYF TGTGCCAGCAGTGGGGCCGGGACAGAGCGCACAGATACGCAGTATTTT
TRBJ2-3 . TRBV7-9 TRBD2 CASRRSSGDTQYF TGTGCCAGCAGACGCTCTAGCGGAGATACGCAGTATTTT
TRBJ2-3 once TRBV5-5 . CASSLDTDTQYF TGTGCCAGCAGCTTGGACACGGATACGCAGTATTTT
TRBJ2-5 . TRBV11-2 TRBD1 CASSHRQGVGQETQYF TGTGCCAGCAGCCACCGACAGGGTGTCGGACAAGAGACCCAGTACTTC
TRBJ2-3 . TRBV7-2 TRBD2 CASSFGAGEGVGDTQYF TGTGCCAGCAGCTTTGGAGCGGGAGAGGGGGTCGGGGATACGCAGTATTTT
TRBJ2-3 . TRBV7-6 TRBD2 CASSLTGLPTDTQYF TGTGCCAGCAGCCTCACGGGACTACCGACAGATACGCAGTATTTT
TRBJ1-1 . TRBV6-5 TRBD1 CASSSGGMRTEAFF TGTGCCAGCAGTTCAGGGGGGATGAGGACTGAAGCTTTCTTT
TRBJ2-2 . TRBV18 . CASSLSLTVNTGELFF TGTGCCAGCTCGCTCTCCTTGACAGTGAACACCGGGGAGCTGTTTTTT
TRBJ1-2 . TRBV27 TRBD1 CAPRTGKDYGYTF TGTGCCCCTCGGACAGGGAAGGACTATGGCTACACCTTC
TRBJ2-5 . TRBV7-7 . CASSRSGFQETQYF TGTGCCAGCAGCCGGAGCGGGTTTCAAGAGACCCAGTACTTC
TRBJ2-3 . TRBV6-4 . CASSESLPDTQYF TGTGCCAGCAGTGAGTCCCTTCCAGATACGCAGTATTTT
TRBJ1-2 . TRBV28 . CASSIPNRDGYGYTF TGTGCCAGCAGTATACCTAACAGGGATGGCTATGGCTACACCTTC
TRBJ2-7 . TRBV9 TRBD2 CASSGTSGSYEQYF TGTGCCAGCAGCGGGACTAGCGGCTCCTACGAGCAGTACTTC
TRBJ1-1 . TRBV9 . CASSVALNTEAFF TGTGCCAGCAGCGTAGCTTTGAACACTGAAGCTTTCTTT
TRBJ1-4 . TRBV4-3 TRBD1 CASSPGQGPEKLFF TGCGCCAGCAGCCCGGGACAGGGCCCTGAAAAACTGTTTTTT
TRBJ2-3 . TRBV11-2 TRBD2 CASSYGGGSGTQYF TGTGCCAGCAGCTACGGGGGGGGATCAGGTACGCAGTATTTT
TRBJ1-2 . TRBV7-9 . CASAMGGEWDYGYTF TGTGCCAGCGCCATGGGGGGGGAGTGGGACTATGGCTACACCTTC
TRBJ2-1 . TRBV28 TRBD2 CASSSGLASGNEQFF TGTGCCAGCAGTTCCGGACTAGCCTCGGGGAATGAGCAGTTCTTC
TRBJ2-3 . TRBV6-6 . CASSTHGEAGTDTQYF TGTGCCAGCAGCACCCATGGAGAAGCAGGCACAGATACGCAGTATTTT
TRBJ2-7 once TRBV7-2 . CASSLQGPTSYEQYF TGTGCCAGCAGTCTACAGGGCCCAACTTCCTACGAGCAGTACTTC